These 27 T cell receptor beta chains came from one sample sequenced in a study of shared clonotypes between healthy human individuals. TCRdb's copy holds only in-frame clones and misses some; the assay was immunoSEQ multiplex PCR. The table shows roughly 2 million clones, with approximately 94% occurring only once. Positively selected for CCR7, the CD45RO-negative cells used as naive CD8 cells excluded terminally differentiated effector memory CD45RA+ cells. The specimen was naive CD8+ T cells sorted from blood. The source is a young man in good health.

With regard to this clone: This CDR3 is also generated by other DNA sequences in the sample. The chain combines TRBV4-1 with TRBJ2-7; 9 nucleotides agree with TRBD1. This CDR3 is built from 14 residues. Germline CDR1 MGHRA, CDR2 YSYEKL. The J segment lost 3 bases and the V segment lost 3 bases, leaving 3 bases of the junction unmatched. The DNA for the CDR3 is TGCGCCAGCAGCCACCCGGGACAGGGCTACGAGCAGTACTTC. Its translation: CASSHPGQGYEQYF.

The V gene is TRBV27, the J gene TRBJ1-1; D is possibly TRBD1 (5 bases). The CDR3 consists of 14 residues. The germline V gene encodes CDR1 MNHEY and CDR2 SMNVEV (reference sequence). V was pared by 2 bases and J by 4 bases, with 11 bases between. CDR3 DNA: TGTGCCAGCAGTTTAGTTCGGGGGACCACTGAAGCTTTCTTT. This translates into CASSLVRGTTEAFF.

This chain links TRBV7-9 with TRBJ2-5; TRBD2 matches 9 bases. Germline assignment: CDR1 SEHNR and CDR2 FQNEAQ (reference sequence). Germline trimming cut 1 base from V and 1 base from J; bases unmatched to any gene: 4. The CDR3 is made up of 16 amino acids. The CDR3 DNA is TGTGCCAGCAGCTTAGTGCTAGCGGGGCCCCAAGAGACCCAGTACTTC. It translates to CASSLVLAGPQETQYF.

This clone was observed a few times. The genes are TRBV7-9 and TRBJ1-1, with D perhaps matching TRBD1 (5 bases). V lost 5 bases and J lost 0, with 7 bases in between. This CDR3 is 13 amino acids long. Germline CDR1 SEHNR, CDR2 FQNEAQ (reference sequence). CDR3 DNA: TGTGCCAGCAGCGGACACATGAACACTGAAGCTTTCTTT. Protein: CASSGHMNTEAFF.

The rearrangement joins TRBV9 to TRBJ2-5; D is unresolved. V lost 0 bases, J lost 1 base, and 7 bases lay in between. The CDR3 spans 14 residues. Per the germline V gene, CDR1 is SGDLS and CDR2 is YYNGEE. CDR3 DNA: TGTGCCAGCAGCGTAGATTATTCCCAAGAGACCCAGTACTTC. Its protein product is CASSVDYSQETQYF.

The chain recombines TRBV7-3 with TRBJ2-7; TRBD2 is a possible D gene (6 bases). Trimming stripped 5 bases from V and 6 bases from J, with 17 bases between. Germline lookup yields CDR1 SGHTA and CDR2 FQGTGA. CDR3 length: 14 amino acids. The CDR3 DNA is TGTGCCAGCAGCCCGATGGGCGGGGCCAGCGAGCAGTACTTC. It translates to CASSPMGGASEQYF.

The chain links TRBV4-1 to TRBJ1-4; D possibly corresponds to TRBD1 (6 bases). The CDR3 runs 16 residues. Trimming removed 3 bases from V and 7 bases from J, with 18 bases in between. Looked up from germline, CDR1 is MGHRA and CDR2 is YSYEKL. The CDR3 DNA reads TGCGCCAGCAGCCACATTGGACAGCCGTTAGGTGAAAAACTGTTTTTT. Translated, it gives CASSHIGQPLGEKLFF.

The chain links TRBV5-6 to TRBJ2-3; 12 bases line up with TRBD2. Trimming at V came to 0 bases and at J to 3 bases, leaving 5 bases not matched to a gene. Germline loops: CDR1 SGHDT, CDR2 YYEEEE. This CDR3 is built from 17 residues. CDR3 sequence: CASSLGTSGKETDTQYF. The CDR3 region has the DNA TGTGCCAGCAGCTTGGGGACTAGCGGGAAAGAGACAGATACGCAGTATTTT.

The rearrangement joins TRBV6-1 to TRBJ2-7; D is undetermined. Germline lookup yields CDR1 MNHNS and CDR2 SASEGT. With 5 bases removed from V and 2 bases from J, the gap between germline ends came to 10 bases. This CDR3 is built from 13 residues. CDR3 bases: TGTGCCAGCAGTTTCCCCGGAACCTACGAGCAGTACTTC. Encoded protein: CASSFPGTYEQYF.

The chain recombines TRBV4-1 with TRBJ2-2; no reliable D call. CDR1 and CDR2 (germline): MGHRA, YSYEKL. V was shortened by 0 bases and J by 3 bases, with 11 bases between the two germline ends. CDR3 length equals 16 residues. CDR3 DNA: TGCGCCAGCAGCCAAGATCCTCTCCCCGACACCGGGGAGCTGTTTTTT. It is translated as CASSQDPLPDTGELFF.

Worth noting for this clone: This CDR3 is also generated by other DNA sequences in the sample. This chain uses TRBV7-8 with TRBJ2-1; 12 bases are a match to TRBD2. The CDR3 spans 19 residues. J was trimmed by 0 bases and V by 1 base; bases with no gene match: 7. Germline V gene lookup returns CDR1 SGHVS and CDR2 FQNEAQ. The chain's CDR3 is CASSLGLAGGPSSYNEQFF. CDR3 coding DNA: TGTGCCAGCAGCTTAGGGCTAGCGGGGGGGCCTAGCTCCTACAATGAGCAGTTCTTC.

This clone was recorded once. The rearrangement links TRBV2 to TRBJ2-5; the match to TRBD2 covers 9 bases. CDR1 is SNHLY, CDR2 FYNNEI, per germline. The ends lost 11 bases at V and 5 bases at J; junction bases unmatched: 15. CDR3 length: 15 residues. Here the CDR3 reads CAGPLAGAPLETQYF. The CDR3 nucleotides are TGTGCCGGGCCCTTAGCGGGAGCACCCTTGGAGACCCAGTACTTC.

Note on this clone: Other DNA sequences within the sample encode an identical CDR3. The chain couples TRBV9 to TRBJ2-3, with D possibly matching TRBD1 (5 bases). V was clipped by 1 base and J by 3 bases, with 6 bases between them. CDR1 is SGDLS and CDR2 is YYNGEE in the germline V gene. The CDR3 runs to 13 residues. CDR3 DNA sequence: TGTGCCAGCAGCGTAACAGGTACAGATACGCAGTATTTT. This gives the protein CASSVTGTDTQYF.

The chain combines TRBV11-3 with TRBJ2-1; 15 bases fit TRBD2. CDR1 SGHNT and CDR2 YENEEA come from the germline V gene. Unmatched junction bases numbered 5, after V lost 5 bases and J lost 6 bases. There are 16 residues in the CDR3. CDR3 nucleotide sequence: TGTGCCAGCAGCGAACCGGGACTAGCGGGGGGCAATGAGCAGTTCTTC. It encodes CASSEPGLAGGNEQFF.

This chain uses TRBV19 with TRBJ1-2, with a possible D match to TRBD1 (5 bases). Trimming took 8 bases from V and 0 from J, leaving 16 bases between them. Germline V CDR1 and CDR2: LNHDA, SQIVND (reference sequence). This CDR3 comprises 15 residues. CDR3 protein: CASRKGTQPNYGYTF. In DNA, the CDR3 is TGTGCCAGTCGGAAAGGGACTCAACCTAACTATGGCTACACCTTC.

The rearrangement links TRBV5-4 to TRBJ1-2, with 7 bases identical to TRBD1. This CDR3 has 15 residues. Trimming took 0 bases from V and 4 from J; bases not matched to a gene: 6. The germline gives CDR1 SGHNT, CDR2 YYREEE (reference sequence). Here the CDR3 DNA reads TGTGCCAGCAGCTTGGCCAGGGGGGGGACCTATGGCTACACCTTC. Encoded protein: CASSLARGGTYGYTF.

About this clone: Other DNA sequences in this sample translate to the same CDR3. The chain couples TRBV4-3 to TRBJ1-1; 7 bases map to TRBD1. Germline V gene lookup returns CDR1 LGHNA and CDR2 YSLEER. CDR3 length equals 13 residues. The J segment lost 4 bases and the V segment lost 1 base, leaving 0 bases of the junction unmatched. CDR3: CASSQGQGTEAFF. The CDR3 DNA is TGCGCCAGCAGCCAAGGACAGGGCACTGAAGCTTTCTTT.

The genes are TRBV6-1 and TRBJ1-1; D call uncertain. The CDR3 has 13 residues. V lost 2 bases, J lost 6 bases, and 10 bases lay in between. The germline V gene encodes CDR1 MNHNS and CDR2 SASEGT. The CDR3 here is CASSESGRAEAFF. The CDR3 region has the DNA TGTGCCAGCAGTGAAAGCGGGAGGGCTGAAGCTTTCTTT.

This chain's CDR3 is CASSGPRRPSGNTIYF. Written as DNA, the CDR3 is TGTGCCAGCAGTGGCCCGCGGCGGCCCTCTGGAAACACCATATATTTT. V gene TRBV6-1 combines with J gene TRBJ1-3, with D uncertain. Germline V lookup: CDR1 MNHNS, CDR2 SASEGT. This CDR3 has 16 amino acids. Trimming stripped 4 bases from V and 0 bases from J, with 13 bases between.

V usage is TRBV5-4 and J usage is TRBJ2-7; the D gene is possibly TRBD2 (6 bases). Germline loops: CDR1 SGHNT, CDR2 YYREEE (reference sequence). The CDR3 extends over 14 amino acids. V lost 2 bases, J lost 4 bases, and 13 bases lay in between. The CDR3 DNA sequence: TGTGCCAGCAGCTTCGGCGGGGTTAGGTACGAGCAGTACTTC. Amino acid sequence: CASSFGGVRYEQYF.

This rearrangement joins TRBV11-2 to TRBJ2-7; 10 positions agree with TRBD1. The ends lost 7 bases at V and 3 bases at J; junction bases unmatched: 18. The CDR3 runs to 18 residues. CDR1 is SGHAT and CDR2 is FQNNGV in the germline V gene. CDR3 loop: CASTHGGQGVVGRYEQYF. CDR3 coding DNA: TGTGCCAGCACCCACGGAGGACAGGGGGTCGTAGGCCGCTACGAGCAGTACTTC. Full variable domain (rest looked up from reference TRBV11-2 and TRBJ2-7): EAGVAQSPRYKIIEKRQSVAFWCNPISGHATLYWYQQILGQGPKLLIQFQNNGVVDDSQLPKDRFSAERLKGVDSTLKIQPAKLEDSAVYLCASTHGGQGVVGRYEQYFGPGTRLTVT.

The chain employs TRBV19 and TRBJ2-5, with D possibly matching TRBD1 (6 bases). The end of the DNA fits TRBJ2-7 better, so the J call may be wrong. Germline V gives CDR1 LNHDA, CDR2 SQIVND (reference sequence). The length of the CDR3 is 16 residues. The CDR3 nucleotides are TGTGCCAGTAGTATTTACCATAGACAGGATGACTACGAGCAGTACTTC. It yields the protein CASSIYHRQDDYEQYF.

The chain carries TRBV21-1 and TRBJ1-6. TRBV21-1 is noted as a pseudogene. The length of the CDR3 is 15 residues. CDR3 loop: CASSGGPSKRSPLHF. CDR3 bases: TGTGCCAGCAGTGGAGGCCCGTCTAAGCGGTCACCCCTCCACTTT.

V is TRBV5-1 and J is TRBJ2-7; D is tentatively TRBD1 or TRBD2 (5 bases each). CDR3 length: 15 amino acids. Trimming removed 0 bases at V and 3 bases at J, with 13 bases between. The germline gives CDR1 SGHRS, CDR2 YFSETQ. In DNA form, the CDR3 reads TGCGCCAGCAGCTTGGCCGAGGGGATGCTCTACGAGCAGTACTTC. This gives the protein CASSLAEGMLYEQYF.

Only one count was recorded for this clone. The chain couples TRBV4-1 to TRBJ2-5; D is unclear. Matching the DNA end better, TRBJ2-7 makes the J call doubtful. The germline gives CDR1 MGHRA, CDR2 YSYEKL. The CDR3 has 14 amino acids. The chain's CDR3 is CASSQDPSSYEQYF. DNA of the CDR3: TGCGCCAGCAGCCAAGATCCGAGCTCCTACGAGCAGTACTTC.

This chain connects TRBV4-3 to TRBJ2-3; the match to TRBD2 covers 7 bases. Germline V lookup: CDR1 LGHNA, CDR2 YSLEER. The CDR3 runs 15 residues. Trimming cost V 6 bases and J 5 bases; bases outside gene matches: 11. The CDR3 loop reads CASRRYTSEGDTQYF. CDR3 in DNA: TGCGCCAGCAGGCGATATACTAGCGAGGGAGATACGCAGTATTTT.

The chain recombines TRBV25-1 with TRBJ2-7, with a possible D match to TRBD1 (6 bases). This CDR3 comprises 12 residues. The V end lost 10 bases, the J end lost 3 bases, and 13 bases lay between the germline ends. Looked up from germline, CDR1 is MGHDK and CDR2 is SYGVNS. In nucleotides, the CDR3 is TGTGCCACAACTGACAGGAGCTACGAGCAGTACTTC. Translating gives CATTDRSYEQYF.